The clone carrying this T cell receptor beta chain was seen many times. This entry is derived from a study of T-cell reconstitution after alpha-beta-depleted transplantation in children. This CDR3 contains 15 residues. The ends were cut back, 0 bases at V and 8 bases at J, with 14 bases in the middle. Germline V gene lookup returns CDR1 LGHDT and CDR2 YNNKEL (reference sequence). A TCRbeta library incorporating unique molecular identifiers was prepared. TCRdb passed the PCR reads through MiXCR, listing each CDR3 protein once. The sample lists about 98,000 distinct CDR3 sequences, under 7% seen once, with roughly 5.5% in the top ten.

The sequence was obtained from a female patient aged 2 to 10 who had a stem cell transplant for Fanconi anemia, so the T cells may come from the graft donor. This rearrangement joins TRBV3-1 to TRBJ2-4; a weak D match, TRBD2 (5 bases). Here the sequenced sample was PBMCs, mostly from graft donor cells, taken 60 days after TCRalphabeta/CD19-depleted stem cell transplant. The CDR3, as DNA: TGTGCCAGCAGCCAAGATACCCCGGGATGGCACATTCAGTACTTC. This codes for CASSQDTPGWHIQYF.